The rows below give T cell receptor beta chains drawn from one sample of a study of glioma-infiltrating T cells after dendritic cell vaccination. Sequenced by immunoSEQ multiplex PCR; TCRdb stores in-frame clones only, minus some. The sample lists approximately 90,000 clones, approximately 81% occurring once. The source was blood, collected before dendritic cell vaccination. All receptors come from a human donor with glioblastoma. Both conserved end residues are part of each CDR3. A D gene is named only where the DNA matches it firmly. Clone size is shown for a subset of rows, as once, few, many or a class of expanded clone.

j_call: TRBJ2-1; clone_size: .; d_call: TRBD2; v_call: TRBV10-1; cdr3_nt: TGCGCCAGCAGTCCCGGGACTAGCGGGAGGGCGCAGTTCTTC; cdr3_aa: CASSPGTSGRAQFF
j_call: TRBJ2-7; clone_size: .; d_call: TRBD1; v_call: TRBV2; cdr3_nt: TGTGCCAGCAGAACCGGGACAGGGAGTTACGAGCAGTACTTC; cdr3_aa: CASRTGTGSYEQYF
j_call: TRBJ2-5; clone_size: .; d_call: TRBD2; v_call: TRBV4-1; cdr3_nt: TGCGCCAGCAGCCAGGCCCCCGGGACTAGCGGGAGGGGGCAAGAGACCCAGTACTTC; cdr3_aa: CASSQAPGTSGRGQETQYF
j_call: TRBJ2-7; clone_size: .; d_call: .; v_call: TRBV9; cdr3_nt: TGTGCCAGCAGCGTAGCGATTCAGGGTCGCCACGAGCAGTACTTC; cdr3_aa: CASSVAIQGRHEQYF
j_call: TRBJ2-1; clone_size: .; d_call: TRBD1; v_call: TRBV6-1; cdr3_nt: TGTGCCAGCAGTGAATACGGGACAGGGCGATACAATGAGCAGTTCTTC; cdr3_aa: CASSEYGTGRYNEQFF
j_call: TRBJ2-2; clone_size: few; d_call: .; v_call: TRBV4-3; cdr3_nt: TGCGCCAGCAGCCCGGGAGTTTTAACCGGGGAGCTGTTTTTT; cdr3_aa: CASSPGVLTGELFF
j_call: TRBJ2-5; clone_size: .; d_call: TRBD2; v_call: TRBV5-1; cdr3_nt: TGCGCCAGCAGCTCAACGACTAGCGCAGAGACCCAGTACTTC; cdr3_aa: CASSSTTSAETQYF
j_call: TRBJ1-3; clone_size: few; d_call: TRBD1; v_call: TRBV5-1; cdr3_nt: TGCGCCAGCAGCTACAACGGACAGGGAGGTGGAAACACCATATATTTT; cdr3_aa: CASSYNGQGGGNTIYF
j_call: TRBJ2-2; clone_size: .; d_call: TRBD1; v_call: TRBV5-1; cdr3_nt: TGCGCCAGCAGCAGATCGCCCGGACAGGGCTTCACCGGGGAGCTGTTTTTT; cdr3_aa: CASSRSPGQGFTGELFF
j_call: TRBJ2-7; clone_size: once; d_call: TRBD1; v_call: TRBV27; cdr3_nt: TGTGCCAGCAGTTTATCGTCGGGACAGCGCGAGCAGTACTTC; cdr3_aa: CASSLSSGQREQYF
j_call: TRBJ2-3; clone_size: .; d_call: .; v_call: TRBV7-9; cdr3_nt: TGTGCCACCCCCACAGGGACCCCTAGCACAGATACGCAGTATTTT; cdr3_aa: CATPTGTPSTDTQYF
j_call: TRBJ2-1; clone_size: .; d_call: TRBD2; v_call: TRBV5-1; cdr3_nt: TGCGCCAGCAGTTACCGGTCGGGACTAGCGGGTAATGAGCAGTTCTTC; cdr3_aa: CASSYRSGLAGNEQFF
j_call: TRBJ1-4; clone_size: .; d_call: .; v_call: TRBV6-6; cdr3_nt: TGTGCCACCGCCGGGGGACGGGAAAATGAAAAACTGTTTTTT; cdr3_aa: CATAGGRENEKLFF
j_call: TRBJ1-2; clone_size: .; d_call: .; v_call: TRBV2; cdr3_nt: TGTGCCAGCAGTGCCCGACAGGAATATGGCTACACCTTC; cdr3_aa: CASSARQEYGYTF
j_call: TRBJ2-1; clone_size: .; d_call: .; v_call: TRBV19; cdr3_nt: TGTGCCAGTAGTCAGGGGGAGCAGTTCTTC; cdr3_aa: CASSQGEQFF
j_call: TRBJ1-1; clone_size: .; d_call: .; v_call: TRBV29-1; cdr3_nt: TGCAGCGTTGACGCAGGGAAGAACACTGAAGCTTTCTTT; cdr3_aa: CSVDAGKNTEAFF
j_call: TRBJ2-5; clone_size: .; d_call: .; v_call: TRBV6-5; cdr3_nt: TGTGCCAGCAGTTCCCGGGGGTGGGGGGAGACCCAGTACTTC; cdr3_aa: CASSSRGWGETQYF
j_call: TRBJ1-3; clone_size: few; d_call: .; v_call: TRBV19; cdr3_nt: TGTGCCACACATCAGGGGAGCTCTGGAAACACCATATATTTT; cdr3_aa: CATHQGSSGNTIYF
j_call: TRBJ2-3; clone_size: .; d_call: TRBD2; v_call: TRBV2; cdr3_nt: TGTGCCAGCAGTGTTGGCGGGGGAACGAGGGGCGCGCAGTATTTT; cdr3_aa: CASSVGGGTRGAQYF
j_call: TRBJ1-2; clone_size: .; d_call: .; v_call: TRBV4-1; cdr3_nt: TGCGCCAGCAGCCAAGCTGTATTATACATAAACTATGGCTACACCTTC; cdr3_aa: CASSQAVLYINYGYTF
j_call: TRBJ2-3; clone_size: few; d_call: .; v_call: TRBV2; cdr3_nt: TGTGCCAGCAGTGAAGCGCAGGGTCCCACGGATACGCAGTATTTT; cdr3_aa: CASSEAQGPTDTQYF
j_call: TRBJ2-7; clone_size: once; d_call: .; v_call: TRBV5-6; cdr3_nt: TGTGCCAGCAGCTTGGGGATCGGGGTCTCCTACGAGCAGTACTTC; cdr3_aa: CASSLGIGVSYEQYF
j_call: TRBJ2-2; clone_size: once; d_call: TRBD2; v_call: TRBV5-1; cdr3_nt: TGCGCCAGCAGTTCCGGGACTAGCGGGGGTGTGGTGACCGGGGAGCTGTTTTTT; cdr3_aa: CASSSGTSGGVVTGELFF
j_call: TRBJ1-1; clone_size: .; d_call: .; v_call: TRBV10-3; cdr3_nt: TGTGCCATCAGTCCGAGTCTGGTCACTGAAGCTTTCTTT; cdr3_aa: CAISPSLVTEAFF
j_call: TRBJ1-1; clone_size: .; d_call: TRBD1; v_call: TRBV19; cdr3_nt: TGTGCCAGTAGTCCGCTCGACAGGGGGCAAAACACTGAAGCTTTCTTT; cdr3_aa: CASSPLDRGQNTEAFF
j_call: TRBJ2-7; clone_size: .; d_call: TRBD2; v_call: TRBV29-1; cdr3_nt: TGCACCCACCCGACGGGGAGGGCGGAGGAGCAGTACTTC; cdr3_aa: CTHPTGRAEEQYF
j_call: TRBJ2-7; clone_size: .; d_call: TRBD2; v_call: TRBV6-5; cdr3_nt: TGTGCCAGCAGTTACTCGGGAGGGCCAAACGAGCAGTACTTC; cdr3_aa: CASSYSGGPNEQYF
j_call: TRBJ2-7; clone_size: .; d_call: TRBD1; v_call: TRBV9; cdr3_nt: TGTGCCAGCAGCTCAAGCCCACAGGGGGCAGGCGACGAGCAGTACTTC; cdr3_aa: CASSSSPQGAGDEQYF
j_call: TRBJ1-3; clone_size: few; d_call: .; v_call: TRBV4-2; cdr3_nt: TGTGCCAGCAGCCAAGCGGGGGGGTGGAACACCATATATTTT; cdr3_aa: CASSQAGGWNTIYF
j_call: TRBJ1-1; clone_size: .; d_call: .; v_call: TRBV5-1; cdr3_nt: TGCGCCAGCAGCCTGGTCTTGAACACTGAAGCTTTCTTT; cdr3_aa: CASSLVLNTEAFF
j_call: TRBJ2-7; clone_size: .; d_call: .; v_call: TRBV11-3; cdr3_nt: TGTGCCAGCAGCACGCGTCGGGGGGCAAGGGACTCATCCCAATACGAGCAGTACTTC; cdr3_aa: CASSTRRGARDSSQYEQYF
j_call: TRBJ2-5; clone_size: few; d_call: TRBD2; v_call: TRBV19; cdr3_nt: TGTGCCAGTAGTACCCGACTAGCGGGGGAGACCCAGTACTTC; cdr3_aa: CASSTRLAGETQYF
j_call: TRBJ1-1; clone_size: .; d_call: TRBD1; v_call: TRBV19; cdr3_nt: TGTGCCAGTAGTAGAACAGGGGAGTTGATCACTGAAGCTTTCTTT; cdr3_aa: CASSRTGELITEAFF
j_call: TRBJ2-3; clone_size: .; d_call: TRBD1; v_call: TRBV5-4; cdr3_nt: TGTGCCAGCAGCTCAGGGGGCGCTTCCACAGATACGCAGTATTTT; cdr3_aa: CASSSGGASTDTQYF
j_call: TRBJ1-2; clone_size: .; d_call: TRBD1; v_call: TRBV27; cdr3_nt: TGTGCCAGCAGCCCCCGAGACAGGGAACACTATGGCTACACCTTC; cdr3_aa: CASSPRDREHYGYTF
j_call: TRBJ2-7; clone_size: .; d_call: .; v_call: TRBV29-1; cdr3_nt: TGCAGCGTTGGCGACAACTACGAGCAGTACTTC; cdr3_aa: CSVGDNYEQYF
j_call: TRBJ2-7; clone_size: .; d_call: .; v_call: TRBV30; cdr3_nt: TGTGCCTGGAGTGGACAGATCTACGAGCAGTACTTC; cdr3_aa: CAWSGQIYEQYF
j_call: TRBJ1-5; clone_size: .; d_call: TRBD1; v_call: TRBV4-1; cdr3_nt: TGCGCCAGCAGCCAACTCGGACAGGGGGCGCCTCTAGGGCAGCCCCAGCATTTT; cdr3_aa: CASSQLGQGAPLGQPQHF
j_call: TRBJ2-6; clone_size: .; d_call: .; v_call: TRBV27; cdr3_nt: TGTGCCAGCAGCGGGGCTGGGGCCAACGTCCTGACTTTC; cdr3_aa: CASSGAGANVLTF